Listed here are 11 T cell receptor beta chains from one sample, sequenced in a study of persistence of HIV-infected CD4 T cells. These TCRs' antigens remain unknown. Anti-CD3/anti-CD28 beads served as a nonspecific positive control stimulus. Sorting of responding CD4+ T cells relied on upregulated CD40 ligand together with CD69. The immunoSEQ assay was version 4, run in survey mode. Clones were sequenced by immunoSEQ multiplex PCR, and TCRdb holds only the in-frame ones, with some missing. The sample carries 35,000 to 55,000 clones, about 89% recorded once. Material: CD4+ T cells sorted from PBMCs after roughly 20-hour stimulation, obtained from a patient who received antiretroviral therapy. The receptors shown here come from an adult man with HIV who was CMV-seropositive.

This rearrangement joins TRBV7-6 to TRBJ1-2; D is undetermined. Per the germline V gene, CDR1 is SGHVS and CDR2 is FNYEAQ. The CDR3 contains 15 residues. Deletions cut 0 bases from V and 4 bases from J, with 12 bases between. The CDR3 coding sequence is TGTGCCAGCAGCTTAGCGGCAACCCTGGGCTATGGCTACACCTTC. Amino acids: CASSLAATLGYGYTF.

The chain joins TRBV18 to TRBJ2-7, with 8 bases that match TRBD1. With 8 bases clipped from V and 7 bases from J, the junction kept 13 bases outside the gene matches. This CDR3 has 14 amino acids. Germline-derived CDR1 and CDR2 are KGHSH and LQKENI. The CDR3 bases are TGTGCCAGCGTTATCAGGGAAGGGACAGGAGAGCAGTACTTC. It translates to CASVIREGTGEQYF.

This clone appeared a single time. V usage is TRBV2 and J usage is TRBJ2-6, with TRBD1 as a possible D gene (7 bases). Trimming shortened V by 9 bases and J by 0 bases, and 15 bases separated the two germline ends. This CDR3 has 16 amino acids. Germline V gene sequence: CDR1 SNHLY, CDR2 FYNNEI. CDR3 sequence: CASTRGVRSGANVLTF. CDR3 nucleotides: TGTGCCAGTACCAGGGGGGTTCGCTCTGGGGCCAACGTCCTGACTTTC.

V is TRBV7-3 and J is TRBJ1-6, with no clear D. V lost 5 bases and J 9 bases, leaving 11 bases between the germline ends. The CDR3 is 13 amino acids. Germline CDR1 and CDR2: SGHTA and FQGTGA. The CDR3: CASSGVVSSPLHF. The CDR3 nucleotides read TGTGCCAGCAGCGGGGTAGTAAGTTCACCCCTCCACTTT. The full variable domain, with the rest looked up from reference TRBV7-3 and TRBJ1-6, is GAGVSQTPSNKVTEKGKYVELRCDPISGHTALYWYRQSLGQGPEFLIYFQGTGAADDSGLPNDRFFAVRPEGSVSTLKIQRTERGDSAVYLCASSGVVSSPLHFGNGTRLTVT.

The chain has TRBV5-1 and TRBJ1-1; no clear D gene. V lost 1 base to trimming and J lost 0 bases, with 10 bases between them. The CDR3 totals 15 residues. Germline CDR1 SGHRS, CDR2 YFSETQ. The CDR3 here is CASSLTAGMNTEAFF. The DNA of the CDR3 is TGCGCCAGCAGCTTGACAGCAGGTATGAACACTGAAGCTTTCTTT.

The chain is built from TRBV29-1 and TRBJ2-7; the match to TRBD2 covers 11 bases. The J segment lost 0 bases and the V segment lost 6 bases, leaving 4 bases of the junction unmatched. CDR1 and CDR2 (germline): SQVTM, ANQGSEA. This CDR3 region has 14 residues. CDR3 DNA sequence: TGCAGCGTCAGACTAGCGGGGCCCTCCTACGAGCAGTACTTC. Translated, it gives CSVRLAGPSYEQYF.

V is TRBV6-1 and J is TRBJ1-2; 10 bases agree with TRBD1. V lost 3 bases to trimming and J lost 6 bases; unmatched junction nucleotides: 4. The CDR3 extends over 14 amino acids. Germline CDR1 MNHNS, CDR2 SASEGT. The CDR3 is CASSDRQGADGYTF. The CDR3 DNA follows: TGTGCCAGCAGTGACAGACAGGGGGCGGATGGCTACACCTTC.

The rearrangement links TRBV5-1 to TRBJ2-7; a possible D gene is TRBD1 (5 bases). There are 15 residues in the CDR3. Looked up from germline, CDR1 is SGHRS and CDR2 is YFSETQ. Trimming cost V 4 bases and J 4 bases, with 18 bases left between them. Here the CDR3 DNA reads TGCGCCAGCAGCGTTAGGGGCGGTGGGATTTACGAGCAGTACTTC. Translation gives CASSVRGGGIYEQYF.

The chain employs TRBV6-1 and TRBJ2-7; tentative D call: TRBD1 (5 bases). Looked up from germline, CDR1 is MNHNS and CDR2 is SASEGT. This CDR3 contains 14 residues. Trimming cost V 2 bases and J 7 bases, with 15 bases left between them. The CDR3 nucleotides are TGTGCCAGCAGTGAACTAGGGGTACGTGGTGAGCAGTACTTC. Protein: CASSELGVRGEQYF.

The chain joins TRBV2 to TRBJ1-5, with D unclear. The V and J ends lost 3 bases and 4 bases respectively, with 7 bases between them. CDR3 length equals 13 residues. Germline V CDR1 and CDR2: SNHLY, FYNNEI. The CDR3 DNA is TGTGCCAGCAGTGAGAGGACTAATCAGCCCCAGCATTTT. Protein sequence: CASSERTNQPQHF.

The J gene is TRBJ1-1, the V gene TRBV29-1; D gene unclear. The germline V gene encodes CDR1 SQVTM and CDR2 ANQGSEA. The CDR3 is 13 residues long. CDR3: CIVWVTRNTEAFF. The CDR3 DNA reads TGCATTGTTTGGGTCACGCGGAACACTGAAGCTTTCTTT.